This T cell receptor beta chain was recovered during a study of T cells after yellow fever vaccination. In making TCR cDNA, 5'RACE template switching added a universal primer site and UMIs to it. TCRdb reprocessed the 5' RACE reads via MiXCR and lists one record per CDR3 protein. Of 500,000 to 550,000 distinct CDR3 sequences in the sample, 21% were seen once. Study-wide results and limits: Clones from primary vaccination mostly reappeared after the booster (96% CD4, approximately 86% CD8). The secondary response showed a weaker magnitude and a faster peak, day 5 versus 15. A small share of clonotypes appeared in both CD4 and CD8 compartments.

Points on this clonotype: Antigen specificity is unknown.

The germline V gene encodes CDR1 DFQATT and CDR2 SNEGSKA (reference sequence). The CDR3 runs to 13 residues. V was clipped by 4 bases and J by 0 bases; unmatched bases: 2. The starting material was PBMCs, obtained roughly 23 days after the first yellow fever vaccination. This chain links TRBV20-1 with TRBJ1-1, with TRBD1 matching over 7 bases. The clonotype originates from a man in his late teens or twenties who received the YFV17D yellow fever vaccine. The CDR3 sequence: CSATGQLNTEAFF. DNA for the CDR3: TGCAGTGCTACGGGACAGCTGAACACTGAAGCTTTCTTT.